The 8 T cell receptor beta chains reported below all come from one sample, sequenced in a study of PD-1 blockade in mismatch repair-deficient tumors. Generated by immunoSEQ multiplex PCR, the TCRdb table keeps only in-frame clones and is missing some. The repertoire consists of roughly 120,000 clones, with almost 90% occurring once and the leading ten covering roughly 10%. The source material was peripheral blood, sampled 72 weeks after starting pembrolizumab. These receptors all come from an adult with mismatch repair-deficient cancer.

This clone was detected a few times. V usage is TRBV27 and J usage is TRBJ1-2, with TRBD1 matching 9 bases. CDR1 and CDR2 (germline): MNHEY, SMNVEV (reference sequence). J gave up 8 bases and V 5 bases, and 9 bases lay outside the gene matches. This CDR3 region has 14 residues. The CDR3 region is CASSPSDRGRGYTF. As DNA, the CDR3 is TGTGCCAGCAGTCCCTCGGACAGGGGCCGGGGCTACACCTTC.

This clone was picked up one time. The chain is built from TRBV7-3 and TRBJ2-2; D unclear. The germline V gene encodes CDR1 SGHTA and CDR2 FQGTGA. V was clipped by 2 bases and J by 3 bases, with 4 bases between them. The CDR3 has 13 amino acids. The CDR3 spells CASSLDYTGELFF. As DNA, the CDR3 is TGTGCCAGCAGCTTAGACTACACCGGGGAGCTGTTTTTT.

This clone was counted a single time. The chain couples TRBV19 to TRBJ2-1; a possible D gene is TRBD2 (6 bases). Germline values: CDR1 LNHDA, CDR2 SQIVND (reference sequence). Deletions cut 7 bases from V and 8 bases from J, with 15 bases between. CDR3 length equals 13 residues. The CDR3 DNA is TGTGCCAGTACTCCGGGAGCGGTCGATGAGCAGTTCTTC. Translation gives CASTPGAVDEQFF.

The CDR3 loop reads CASSDQKLYGYTF. The DNA of the CDR3 is TGTGCCAGCAGTGATCAGAAGCTCTATGGCTACACCTTC. V is TRBV6-1 and J is TRBJ1-2; D uncertain. The V end lost 3 bases, the J end lost 4 bases, and 9 bases lay between the germline ends. CDR1 MNHNS and CDR2 SASEGT come from the germline V gene. This CDR3 has 13 residues.

J is TRBJ1-2 and V is TRBV29-1; a possible D gene is TRBD1 (5 bases). The CDR3 totals 14 residues. V was clipped by 6 bases and J by 6 bases, with 20 bases between them. CDR1 and CDR2 from the germline V gene are SQVTM and ANQGSEA. CDR3 bases: TGCAGCGTCAGATCGGCAGGGTTACAGGATGGCTACACCTTC. Translating gives CSVRSAGLQDGYTF. The entire variable domain, with the rest obtained from reference TRBV29-1 and TRBJ1-2, is as follows: SAVISQKPSRDICQRGTSLTIQCQVDSQVTMMFWYRQQPGQSLTLIATANQGSEATYESGFVIDKFPISRPNLTFSTLTVSNMSPEDSSIYLCSVRSAGLQDGYTFGSGTRLTVV.

This sequence joins TRBV5-8 and TRBJ2-7; no firm D call. Germline values: CDR1 SGHTS, CDR2 YDEGEE. The ends were cut back, 0 bases at V and 0 bases at J, with 7 bases in the middle. The CDR3 runs 14 residues. The CDR3 region has the DNA TGTGCCAGCAGCTTGGAGACCTACTCCTACGAGCAGTACTTC. It translates to CASSLETYSYEQYF.

The genes are TRBV6-5 and TRBJ2-7, with 7 bases identical to TRBD2. The CDR3 is made up of 15 amino acids. The V segment lost 7 bases and the J segment 0 bases; nucleotides outside the gene matches: 9. From germline, CDR1 is MNHEY and CDR2 SVGAGI. The CDR3 DNA is TGTGCCAGCATTATAGGGCGGGACTACTCCTACGAGCAGTACTTC. Protein product: CASIIGRDYSYEQYF.

This clone was found once. This chain joins TRBV4-3 and TRBJ2-5; TRBD1 or TRBD2 may be the D gene (5 bases each). Germline lookup yields CDR1 LGHNA and CDR2 YSLEER. This CDR3 is built from 15 residues. Between the trimmed V and J ends, which lost 0 bases and 5 bases, there was a span of 13 bases. CDR3 bases: TGCGCCAGCAGCCAAGATCTGGGGGTTAGGGAGACCCAGTACTTC. It translates to CASSQDLGVRETQYF.